This T cell receptor (beta chain) was sequenced in a study of post-analysis software for immune sequencing data. Study details: Progressive-relapsing, secondary progressive and relapsing-remitting multiple sclerosis were among the disease courses included.

Unique molecular identifiers were carried by the TCR beta cDNA libraries. Between roughly 0.9 and 11 million T cells gave rise to around 500,000 cDNA molecules. TCRdb called the PCR reads again in MiXCR, with one record for every CDR3 protein. The repertoire holds about 800,000 distinct CDR3 sequences, with roughly 29% as singletons. Study-wide results and limits: Co-batched samples clustered tightly together by F measure. Controls had significantly higher normalized Chao1 diversity than multiple sclerosis patients. Compared with controls, patients had more of 4 to 6 TRBV segments, including TRBV5-6, TRBV5-1 and TRBV20-1.

Germline trimming cut 1 base from V and 12 bases from J; bases unmatched to any gene: 11. The CDR3 is 14 amino acids. Germline CDR1 reads DFQATT; CDR2 reads SNEGSKA (reference sequence). In regard to this clonotype: The antigen is not known.

This clonotype originated in a girl aged 10-17 years with multiple sclerosis. V gene TRBV20-1 combines with J gene TRBJ2-1; 8 bases are a match to TRBD1. Sequenced material: blood. The CDR3 reads CSARAPSTGGRQFF. In nucleotides, the CDR3 is TGCAGTGCTAGAGCACCTAGTACAGGGGGTAGGCAGTTCTTC.